A single sample gave rise to the 24 T cell receptor beta chains below, sequenced in a study of post-analysis software for immune sequencing data. Study-wide results and limits: In patients, roughly 5 TRBV segments were more frequent than in controls, with TRBV5-6, TRBV5-1 and TRBV20-1 among them.

The antigens of these receptors remain unknown. Unique molecular identifiers were carried by the TCR beta cDNA libraries. MiXCR, run by TCRdb on the PCR reads, gives a single entry per CDR3 protein. The sample includes around 200,000 distinct CDR3 sequences, around 30% of them seen just once. The sequencing input was blood. All receptors come from a girl younger than 18 with multiple sclerosis.

This clonotype was observed a handful of times. The chain joins TRBV30 to TRBJ2-6; the D gene is possibly TRBD2 (5 bases). Germline lookup yields CDR1 GTSNPN and CDR2 SVGIG (reference sequence). V was pared by 2 bases and J by 1 base, with 9 bases between. The CDR3 sequence is 15 residues long. The CDR3 loop reads CAWSPLASGANVLTF. The CDR3 DNA follows: TGTGCCTGGAGTCCCCTAGCTTCTGGGGCCAACGTCCTGACTTTC.

The rearrangement joins TRBV18 to TRBJ1-2; 8 bases match TRBD1. The CDR3 is 14 residues long. V lost 2 bases to trimming and J lost 6 bases; unmatched junction nucleotides: 5. Looked up from germline, CDR1 is KGHSH and CDR2 is LQKENI. DNA of the CDR3: TGTGCCAGCTCACCAAGGCTGACAGGGGATGGCTACACCTTC. Its translation is CASSPRLTGDGYTF.

There are many counts of this clonotype. The V and J genes are TRBV7-8 and TRBJ2-3; 9 bases fit TRBD1. Germline values: CDR1 SGHVS, CDR2 FQNEAQ. Germline trimming cut 4 bases from V and 3 bases from J; bases unmatched to any gene: 2. The CDR3 runs to 14 residues. Here the CDR3 reads CASSSGQGTDTQYF. In nucleotides, the CDR3 is TGTGCCAGCAGCTCTGGACAGGGGACAGATACGCAGTATTTT.

The chain joins TRBV5-1 to TRBJ2-5, with no clear D. Looked up from germline, CDR1 is SGHRS and CDR2 is YFSETQ. Trimming took off 2 bases at V and 2 bases at J, with 10 bases between the two ends. The CDR3 covers 14 residues. The CDR3 loop is CASSFWMVQETQYF. CDR3 nucleotides: TGCGCCAGCAGCTTCTGGATGGTTCAAGAGACCCAGTACTTC.

Comment on this clonotype: With a much larger clone just one base away, this may be a read error. This chain links TRBV7-2 with TRBJ2-7; 11 bases are shared with TRBD2. Germline assignment: CDR1 SGHTA and CDR2 FQGNSA. CDR3 length equals 16 residues. CDR3 sequence reads: CDSSLQGTSGDYEQYF. The CDR3 DNA sequence: TGTGACAGCAGCTTACAGGGGACTAGCGGAGACTACGAGCAGTACTTC.

Many counts were recorded for this clonotype. This rearrangement joins TRBV5-1 to TRBJ2-7; 7 nucleotides agree with TRBD2. The CDR3 has 18 residues. Germline CDR1 reads SGHRS; CDR2 reads YFSETQ. The V gene end was trimmed by 3 bases and the J gene end by 0 bases; junction bases not matched to a gene: 15. The CDR3 sequence: CASSSIVLAPYSSYEQYF. The CDR3 DNA follows: TGCGCCAGCAGCTCAATCGTACTAGCGCCCTACAGCTCCTACGAGCAGTACTTC.

This clonotype has at least ten counts. The rearrangement links TRBV28 to TRBJ2-7, with TRBD2 matching over 9 bases. The J segment lost 3 bases and the V segment lost 7 bases, leaving 7 bases of the junction unmatched. The CDR3 spans 14 residues. Per germline, CDR1 MDHEN and CDR2 SYDVKM. The CDR3 is CASTFGLANYEQYF. The DNA for the CDR3 is TGTGCCAGCACTTTCGGACTAGCGAACTACGAGCAGTACTTC.

This clonotype has at least ten counts. The chain couples TRBV12-3 or TRBV12-4 to TRBJ2-7; 10 nucleotides line up with TRBD2. There are 15 residues in the CDR3. Germline trimming cut 0 bases from V and 6 bases from J; bases unmatched to any gene: 5. The CDR3 is CASSLAASGRSEQYF. CDR3 in DNA: TGTGCCAGCAGTTTAGCGGCTAGCGGGAGATCCGAGCAGTACTTC.

The genes are TRBV15 and TRBJ2-7; weak D call: TRBD2 (5 bases). Between the trimmed V and J ends, which lost 0 bases and 7 bases, there was a span of 13 bases. The V gene's germline CDR1 is LNHNV and CDR2 YYDKDF (reference sequence). This CDR3 has 14 amino acids. The CDR3 sequence is CATSRDLAANEQYF. The CDR3 region has the DNA TGTGCCACCAGCAGAGATCTAGCCGCAAATGAGCAGTACTTC. The variable domain in full, with the rest retrieved from reference TRBV15 and TRBJ2-7, is DAMVIQNPRYQVTQFGKPVTLSCSQTLNHNVMYWYQQKSSQAPKLLFHYYDKDFNNEADTPDNFQSRRPNTSFCFLDIRSPGLGDTAMYLCATSRDLAANEQYFGPGTRLTVT.

This clonotype was seen many times. The chain employs TRBV28 and TRBJ2-7; D is undetermined. Germline assignment: CDR1 MDHEN and CDR2 SYDVKM. The CDR3 is 15 residues long. V was trimmed by 3 bases and J by 6 bases, leaving 18 bases between them. The CDR3 region has the DNA TGTGCCAGCAGTTTGCCCGTAACCCCTGGCCGCGAGCAGTACTTC. It yields the protein CASSLPVTPGREQYF.

This clonotype was detected many times. The chain recombines TRBV7-2 with TRBJ1-5; D is unresolved. CDR1 and CDR2 from the germline V gene are SGHTA and FQGNSA. The CDR3 has 15 residues. V was shortened by 3 bases and J by 0 bases, with 9 bases between the two germline ends. The CDR3 protein is CASSFTVLSNQPQHF. The CDR3 nucleotides are TGTGCCAGCAGCTTCACGGTACTTAGCAATCAGCCCCAGCATTTT.

This clonotype was recorded at least ten times. The chain employs TRBV20-1 and TRBJ2-3; D is possibly TRBD1 (5 bases). The V gene's germline CDR1 is DFQATT and CDR2 SNEGSKA (reference sequence). The CDR3 runs to 14 residues. V lost 1 base, J lost 0 bases, and 8 bases lay in between. The DNA for the CDR3 is TGCAGTGCTAGAGGACAGCCTAGCACAGATACGCAGTATTTT. Amino acids: CSARGQPSTDTQYF.

This clonotype occurred many times. V is TRBV4-1 and J is TRBJ2-7, with 7 bases fitting TRBD1. The ends lost 4 bases at V and 6 bases at J; junction bases unmatched: 12. Looked up from germline, CDR1 is MGHRA and CDR2 is YSYEKL. The CDR3 spans 15 residues. The CDR3 sequence is CASSLLFSSGGEQYF. The CDR3 DNA reads as TGCGCCAGCAGCCTACTGTTTTCTTCAGGGGGCGAGCAGTACTTC.

The rearrangement uses TRBV2 and TRBJ2-5; D is unresolved. CDR3 length: 12 amino acids. Germline values: CDR1 SNHLY, CDR2 FYNNEI. V lost 4 bases and J 5 bases, leaving 8 bases between the germline ends. The CDR3 loop is CASSGVGETQYF. Written as DNA, the CDR3 is TGTGCCAGCAGTGGGGTAGGGGAGACCCAGTACTTC.

With regard to this clonotype: A read error may explain this, as a much larger clone is one base away. The chain joins TRBV5-1 to TRBJ2-1; 12 positions agree with TRBD2. The germline gives CDR1 SGHRS, CDR2 YFSETQ. The CDR3 is 14 residues long. For the CDR3, the DNA is TGCGCCTGCAGCTTGACTAGCGGGAGTTTTGAGCAGTTCTTC. It translates to CACSLTSGSFEQFF.

The chain has TRBV14 and TRBJ1-1, with D hard to call. CDR3 length equals 14 residues. Trimming removed 0 bases at V and 9 bases at J, with 14 bases between. CDR1 is SGHDN, CDR2 FVKESK, per germline. CDR3 in amino acids: CASSQDYEPPKAFF. For the CDR3, the DNA is TGTGCCAGCAGCCAAGATTATGAACCGCCTAAAGCTTTCTTT.

This clonotype was detected ten times or more. The V gene is TRBV28, the J gene TRBJ2-7; D gene uncertain. The CDR3 consists of 11 residues. V was trimmed by 1 base and J by 3 bases, leaving 1 base between them. Germline V gene sequence: CDR1 MDHEN, CDR2 SYDVKM. CDR3 sequence reads: CASSLFYEQYF. The DNA of the CDR3 is TGTGCCAGCAGTTTATTCTACGAGCAGTACTTC.

This clonotype was seen only a few times. V and J are TRBV5-6 and TRBJ2-1; D may be TRBD1 (5 bases). Trimming took off 5 bases at V and 4 bases at J, with 16 bases between the two ends. The CDR3 consists of 15 residues. Germline V gives CDR1 SGHDT, CDR2 YYEEEE. The DNA for the CDR3 is TGTGCCAGCAGTAGGGGCACAGGTGGGTACAATGAGCAGTTCTTC. This translates into CASSRGTGGYNEQFF.

This clonotype was seen only a few times. The chain couples TRBV7-9 to TRBJ2-1; D is uncertain. Germline V lookup: CDR1 SEHNR, CDR2 FQNEAQ (reference sequence). CDR3 length: 14 amino acids. With 5 bases removed from V and 6 bases from J, the gap between germline ends came to 14 bases. CDR3 nucleotide sequence: TGTGCCAGCAGCCAACCCTCCCAGGTCAATGAGCAGTTCTTC. The encoded protein is CASSQPSQVNEQFF.

The sample holds one count of this clonotype. This may come from a read error, since a much larger clone is one base off. V is TRBV24-1 and J is TRBJ2-1, with D possibly matching TRBD1 (5 bases). Germline CDR1 is KGHDR and CDR2 is SFDVKD. The CDR3 is 16 amino acids. V was shortened by 0 bases and J by 6 bases, with 14 bases between the two germline ends. Here the CDR3 reads CATSDLRAKGCNEQFF. In DNA, the CDR3 is TGTGCCACCAGTGATTTGCGGGCCAAGGGGTGCAATGAGCAGTTCTTC.

There are a few counts of this clonotype. The chain carries TRBV5-6 and TRBJ1-5, with D perhaps matching TRBD1 (5 bases). V was pared by 2 bases and J by 3 bases, with 6 bases between. From germline, CDR1 is SGHDT and CDR2 YYEEEE. The CDR3 runs to 13 residues. The CDR3 nucleotides read TGTGCCAGCAGCTTAGGGGTCAATCAGCCCCAGCATTTT. Protein: CASSLGVNQPQHF.

At least ten counts were recorded for this clonotype. This chain connects TRBV7-2 to TRBJ2-7; D is possibly TRBD2 (7 bases). Germline V gene lookup returns CDR1 SGHTA and CDR2 FQGNSA. The germline V and J ends were trimmed by 2 bases and 1 base, with 21 bases remaining between them. The CDR3 has 18 amino acids. The CDR3 here is CASSLRSDGGGQSYEQYF. CDR3 DNA: TGTGCCAGCAGCTTAAGGTCTGATGGGGGGGGGCAGTCCTACGAGCAGTACTTC.

The gene calls are TRBV20-1 and TRBJ2-5; 10 nucleotides agree with TRBD1. In germline, CDR1 is DFQATT, CDR2 SNEGSKA (reference sequence). V lost 6 bases, J lost 11 bases, and 21 bases stayed unmatched. This CDR3 spans 16 amino acids. CDR3 loop: CSALIRDRGTLGEQYF. The CDR3 DNA reads as TGCAGTGCCCTAATCCGGGACAGGGGCACTCTGGGAGAGCAGTACTTC.

This clonotype was seen repeatedly, ten times or more. The chain recombines TRBV4-1 with TRBJ2-1; possible D gene TRBD1, 5 bases. Trimming left V 0 bases short and J 8 bases short, with 11 bases between. The CDR3 contains 14 residues. Germline V gives CDR1 MGHRA, CDR2 YSYEKL. The CDR3 loop is CASSQDFVGDEQFF. The CDR3, as DNA: TGCGCCAGCAGCCAAGATTTTGTAGGGGATGAGCAGTTCTTC.